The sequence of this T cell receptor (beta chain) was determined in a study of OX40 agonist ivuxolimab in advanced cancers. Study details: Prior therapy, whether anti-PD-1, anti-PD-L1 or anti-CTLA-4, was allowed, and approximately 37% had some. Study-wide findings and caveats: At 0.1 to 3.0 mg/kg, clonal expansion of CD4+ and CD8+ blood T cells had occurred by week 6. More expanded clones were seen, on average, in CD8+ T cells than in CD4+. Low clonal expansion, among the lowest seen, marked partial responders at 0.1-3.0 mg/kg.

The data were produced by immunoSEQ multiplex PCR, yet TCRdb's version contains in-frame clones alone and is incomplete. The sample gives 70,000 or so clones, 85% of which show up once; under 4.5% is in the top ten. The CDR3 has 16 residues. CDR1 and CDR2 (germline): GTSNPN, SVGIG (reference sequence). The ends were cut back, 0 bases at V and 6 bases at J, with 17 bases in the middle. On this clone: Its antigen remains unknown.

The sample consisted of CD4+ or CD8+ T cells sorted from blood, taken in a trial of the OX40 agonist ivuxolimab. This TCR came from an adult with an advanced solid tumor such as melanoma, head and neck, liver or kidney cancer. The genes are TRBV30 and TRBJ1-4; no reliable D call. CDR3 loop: CAWSVNSLLVDEKLFF. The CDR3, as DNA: TGTGCCTGGAGTGTAAACAGCCTCCTGGTGGATGAAAAACTGTTTTTT.